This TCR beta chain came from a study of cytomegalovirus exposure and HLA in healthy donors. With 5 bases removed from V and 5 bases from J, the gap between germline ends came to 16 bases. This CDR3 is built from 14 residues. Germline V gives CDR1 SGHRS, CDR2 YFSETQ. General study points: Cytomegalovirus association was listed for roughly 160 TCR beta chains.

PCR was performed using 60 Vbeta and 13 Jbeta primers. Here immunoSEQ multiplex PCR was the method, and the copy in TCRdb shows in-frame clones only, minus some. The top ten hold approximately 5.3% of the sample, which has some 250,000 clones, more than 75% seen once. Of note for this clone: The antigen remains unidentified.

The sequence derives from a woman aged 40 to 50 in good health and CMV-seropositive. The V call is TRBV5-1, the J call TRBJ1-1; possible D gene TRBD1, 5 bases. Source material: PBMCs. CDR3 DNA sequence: TGCGCCAGCAGGGAGGGCGGGACCCCAACTGAAGCTTTCTTT. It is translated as CASREGGTPTEAFF.